This T cell receptor beta chain was captured in a study of blood T cells in healthy people across ages. The germline gives CDR1 LGHDT, CDR2 YNNKEL (reference sequence). Trimming removed 4 bases from V and 4 bases from J, with 11 bases in between. This CDR3 comprises 13 residues. This clonotype was detected many times. Using a J-beta primer mix together with a sample-barcoded 5' primer, a second PCR was run for about 6 to 12 cycles. TCRdb re-called the 5' RACE reads through MiXCR, storing one row per CDR3 protein. The sample comprises 1.5 million to 2 million distinct CDR3 sequences, 25% to 30% of which are singletons, and roughly 8.2% rests with the top ten.

The chain is built from TRBV3-1 and TRBJ2-7; D tentatively reads TRBD1 or TRBD2 (5 bases each). This TCR was sampled from a woman in her 30s in good health. Input material: blood. This CDR3 is CASSRGRIYEQYF. CDR3 sequence (DNA): TGTGCCAGCAGCCGGGGACGGATTTACGAGCAGTACTTC.